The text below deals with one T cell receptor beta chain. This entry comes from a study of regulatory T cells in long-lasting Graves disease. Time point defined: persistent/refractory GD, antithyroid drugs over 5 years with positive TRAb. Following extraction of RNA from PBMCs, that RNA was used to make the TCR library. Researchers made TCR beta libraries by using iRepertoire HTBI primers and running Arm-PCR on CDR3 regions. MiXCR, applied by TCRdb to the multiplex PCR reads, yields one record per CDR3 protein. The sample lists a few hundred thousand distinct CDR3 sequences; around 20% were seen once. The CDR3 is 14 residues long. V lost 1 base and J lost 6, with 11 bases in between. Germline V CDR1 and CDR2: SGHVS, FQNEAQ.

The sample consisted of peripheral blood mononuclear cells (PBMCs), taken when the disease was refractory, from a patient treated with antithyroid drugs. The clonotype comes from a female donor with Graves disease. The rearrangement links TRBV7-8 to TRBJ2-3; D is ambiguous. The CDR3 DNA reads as TGTGCCAGCAGCTTAGATTCCTCAATCGATACGCAGTATTTT. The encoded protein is CASSLDSSIDTQYF.